The present TCR beta chain was sequenced within a study of T-cell reconstitution after alpha-beta-depleted transplantation in children. Unique molecular identifiers featured in how the TCRbeta library was prepared. MiXCR, applied by TCRdb to the PCR reads, yields one record per CDR3 protein. The table has approximately 210,000 distinct CDR3 sequences, about 14% seen once. Regarding this clonotype: The junction shows a germline mismatch at one end, possibly a read error.

This CDR3 contains 17 residues. Germline V gives CDR1 DFQATT, CDR2 SNEGSKA (reference sequence). The chain has TRBV20-1 and TRBJ2-5; 8 nucleotides align to TRBD1. This receptor was taken from a human donor who donated a stem cell graft to a child with acute lymphoblastic leukemia. Source: PBMCs from the stem cell graft donor, taken from the stem cell graft. The CDR3: CCASDFQGAGYQETQYF. Here the CDR3 DNA reads TGCTGTGCATCGGACTTCCAGGGGGCGGGGTACCAAGAGACCCAGTACTTC.